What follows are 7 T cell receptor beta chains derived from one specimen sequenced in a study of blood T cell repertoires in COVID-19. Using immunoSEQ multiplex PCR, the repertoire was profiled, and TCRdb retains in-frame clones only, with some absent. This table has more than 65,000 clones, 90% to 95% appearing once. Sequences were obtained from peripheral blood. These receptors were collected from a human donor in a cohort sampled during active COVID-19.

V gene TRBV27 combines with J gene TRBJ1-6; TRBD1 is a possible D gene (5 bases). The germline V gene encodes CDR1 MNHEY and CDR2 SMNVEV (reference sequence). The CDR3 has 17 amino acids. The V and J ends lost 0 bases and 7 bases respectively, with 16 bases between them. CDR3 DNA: TGTGCCAGCAGTTTATCGGTGGGTCGGGGGAAAAATTCACCCCTCCACTTT. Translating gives CASSLSVGRGKNSPLHF.

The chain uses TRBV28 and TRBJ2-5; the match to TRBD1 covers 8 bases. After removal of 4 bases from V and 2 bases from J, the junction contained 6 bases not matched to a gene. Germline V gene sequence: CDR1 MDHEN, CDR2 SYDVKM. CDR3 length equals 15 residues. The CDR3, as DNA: TGTGCCAGCAGTTCCCGGGACAGGACTCAAGAGACCCAGTACTTC. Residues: CASSSRDRTQETQYF.

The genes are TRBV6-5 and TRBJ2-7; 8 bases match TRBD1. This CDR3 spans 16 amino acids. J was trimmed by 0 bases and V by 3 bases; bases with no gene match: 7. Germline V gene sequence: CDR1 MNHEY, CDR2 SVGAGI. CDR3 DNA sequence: TGTGCCAGCAGTTATTCGGGACAGGCCCCCTCCTACGAGCAGTACTTC. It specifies CASSYSGQAPSYEQYF.

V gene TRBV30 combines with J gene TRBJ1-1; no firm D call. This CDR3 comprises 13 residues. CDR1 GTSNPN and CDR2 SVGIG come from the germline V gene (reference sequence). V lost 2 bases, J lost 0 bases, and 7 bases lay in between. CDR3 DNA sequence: TGTGCCTGGAGTAAAACGGTGAACACTGAAGCTTTCTTT. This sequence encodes CAWSKTVNTEAFF. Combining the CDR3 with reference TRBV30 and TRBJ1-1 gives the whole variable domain SQTIHQWPATLVQPVGSPLSLECTVEGTSNPNLYWYRQAAGRGLQLLFYSVGIGQISSEVPQNLSASRPQDRQFILSSKKLLLSDSGFYLCAWSKTVNTEAFFGQGTRLTVV.

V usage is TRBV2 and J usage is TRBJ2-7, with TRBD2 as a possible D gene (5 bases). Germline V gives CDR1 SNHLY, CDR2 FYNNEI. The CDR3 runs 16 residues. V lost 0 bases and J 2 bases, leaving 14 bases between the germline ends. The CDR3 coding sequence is TGTGCCAGCAGTGAAGCGCAGAGGGTACTCACCTACGAGCAGTACTTC. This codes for CASSEAQRVLTYEQYF.

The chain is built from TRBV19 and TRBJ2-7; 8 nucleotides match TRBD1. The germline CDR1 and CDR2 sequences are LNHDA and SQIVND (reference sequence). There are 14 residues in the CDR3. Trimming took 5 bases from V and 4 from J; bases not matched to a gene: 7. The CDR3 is CASSPGQDLYEQYF. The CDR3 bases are TGTGCCAGTAGTCCGGGACAGGACCTTTACGAGCAGTACTTC.

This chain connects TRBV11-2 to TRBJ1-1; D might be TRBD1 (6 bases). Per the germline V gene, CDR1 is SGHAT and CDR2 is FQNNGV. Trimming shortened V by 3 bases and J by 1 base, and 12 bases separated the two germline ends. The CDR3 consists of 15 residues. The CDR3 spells CASSFSGQKNTEAFF. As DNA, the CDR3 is TGTGCCAGCAGCTTTTCCGGACAGAAGAACACTGAAGCTTTCTTT.